A selection of T cell receptor beta chains follows, all from one sample in a study of identifying expanded T cells in peripheral blood. TCRdb's copy holds only in-frame clones and misses some; the assay was immunoSEQ multiplex PCR. Seen here are 90,000 to 100,000 clones, 70% to 90% observed once, and the top ten hold approximately 5.3%. Sequencing was carried out using blood. All receptors derive from a person aged 18 to 75 in good health. CDR3s include the opening cysteine and the closing phenylalanine or tryptophan. The D gene is left open where the match is weak. Only part of the rows carry a size: once, few, many, or a class if the clone is expanded.

size	J	V	D	CDR3	DNA
-	TRBJ1-1	TRBV30	TRBD1	CAWSQTGEAFF	TGTGCCTGGAGTCAGACAGGGGAAGCTTTCTTT
-	TRBJ2-1	TRBV6-5	TRBD2	CASSYRLAGIPEQFF	TGTGCCAGCAGTTACCGACTAGCGGGCATACCTGAGCAGTTCTTC
-	TRBJ2-7	TRBV4-1	-	CASMGSSYEQYF	TGCGCCAGCATGGGGAGCTCCTACGAGCAGTACTTC
-	TRBJ2-7	TRBV7-9	-	CASIGFPSYEQYF	TGTGCCAGCATCGGCTTCCCCTCCTACGAGCAGTACTTC
-	TRBJ1-5	TRBV19	TRBD1	CASSPRQGHQPQHF	TGTGCCAGTAGCCCTCGACAGGGCCATCAGCCCCAGCATTTT
-	TRBJ1-6	TRBV25-1	-	CASSEQGPNSPLHF	TGTGCCAGCAGTGAGCAGGGACCTAATTCACCCCTCCACTTT
-	TRBJ2-1	TRBV7-6	TRBD2	CASSLVLGLAGARQFF	TGTGCCAGCAGCTTAGTCCTGGGACTAGCGGGAGCCCGGCAGTTCTTC
-	TRBJ2-7	TRBV5-1	-	CASSQSQGSEQYF	TGCGCCAGCAGCCAATCACAGGGTTCCGAGCAGTACTTC
-	TRBJ1-1	TRBV6-5	-	CASSYSNTAYPAFF	TGTGCCAGCAGTTACTCGAATACAGCCTACCCGGCTTTCTTT
-	TRBJ1-1	TRBV6-5	-	CASRFNSNTEAFF	TGTGCCAGCAGATTTAACTCGAACACTGAAGCTTTCTTT
-	TRBJ1-5	TRBV7-9	-	CASSFQGEGQPQHF	TGTGCCAGCAGCTTCCAGGGAGAGGGTCAGCCCCAGCATTTT
-	TRBJ1-2	TRBV29-1	TRBD1	CSVEDEVRQGDGYTF	TGCAGCGTTGAAGATGAAGTACGACAGGGAGATGGCTACACCTTC
-	TRBJ2-7	TRBV2	TRBD2	CASAGLAGGYEQYF	TGTGCCAGCGCAGGACTAGCGGGAGGTTACGAGCAGTACTTC
-	TRBJ1-5	TRBV2	TRBD1	CASRVKPGQGDQPQHF	TGTGCCAGCAGGGTCAAACCGGGACAGGGGGATCAGCCCCAGCATTTT
-	TRBJ1-2	TRBV5-8	TRBD1	CASSGGTGYGYTF	TGTGCCAGCAGCGGGGGGACAGGGTATGGCTACACCTTC
-	TRBJ2-7	TRBV18	-	CASSPQARVDYEQYF	TGTGCCAGCTCCCCTCAGGCGCGGGTCGACTACGAGCAGTACTTC
-	TRBJ2-7	TRBV11-2	TRBD2	CASSLVIFGRADEQYF	TGTGCCAGCAGCTTAGTGATATTCGGGAGGGCCGACGAGCAGTACTTC
-	TRBJ1-2	TRBV7-2	TRBD1	CASSLDRERGYTF	TGTGCCAGCAGCCTGGACAGGGAACGTGGCTACACCTTC
-	TRBJ2-7	TRBV12-5	-	CASGLVRLGGSYEQYF	TGTGCTAGTGGTTTGGTACGGCTAGGCGGATCCTACGAGCAGTACTTC
once	TRBJ2-1	TRBV7-6	-	CASSLPPHEQFF	TGTGCCAGCAGCTTACCGCCCCATGAGCAGTTCTTC
-	TRBJ2-3	TRBV19	-	CASTPVGLSSTDTQYF	TGTGCCAGTACCCCGGTCGGGTTATCTAGCACAGATACGCAGTATTTT
-	TRBJ2-3	TRBV20-1	-	CSASLTDTQYF	TGCAGTGCTAGCCTCACAGATACGCAGTATTTT
once	TRBJ1-2	TRBV9	-	CASSEGTTSYGYTF	TGTGCCAGCAGCGAAGGGACAACTTCCTATGGCTACACCTTC
-	TRBJ2-7	TRBV7-2	-	CASSLKGSRSYEQYF	TGTGCCAGCAGCTTAAAGGGCTCGCGCTCCTACGAGCAGTACTTC
-	TRBJ1-2	TRBV5-4	-	CASSGDGYGYTF	TGTGCCAGCAGCGGGGACGGCTATGGCTACACCTTC
-	TRBJ2-3	TRBV5-1	TRBD2	CASSLGTGTTTDTQYF	TGCGCCAGCAGCTTGGGGACCGGGACTACCACAGATACGCAGTATTTT
-	TRBJ1-2	TRBV11-2	-	CASSEQGWDGYTF	TGTGCCAGCAGCGAACAGGGTTGGGATGGCTACACCTTC
-	TRBJ1-2	TRBV6-5	TRBD1	CASRRGTASNYGYTF	TGTGCCAGCAGACGCGGGACAGCGAGTAACTATGGCTACACCTTC
-	TRBJ2-3	TRBV6-1	-	CASSEALSTSTDTQYF	TGTGCCAGCAGTGAAGCTTTGTCTACTAGCACAGATACGCAGTATTTT
-	TRBJ2-7	TRBV5-1	-	CASSLAIPGGHEQYF	TGCGCCAGCAGCTTGGCCATACCAGGAGGGCACGAGCAGTACTTC
-	TRBJ2-1	TRBV4-3	-	CASSQGLDGNEQFF	TGCGCCAGCAGCCAAGGACTAGATGGCAATGAGCAGTTCTTC
-	TRBJ2-5	TRBV27	TRBD1	CASSLGGQGIYETQYF	TGTGCCAGCAGTTTAGGGGGACAGGGTATCTATGAGACCCAGTACTTC
-	TRBJ2-7	TRBV7-9	-	CASSLSGAGDEQYF	TGTGCCAGCAGCTTATCAGGGGCCGGGGACGAGCAGTACTTC